This T cell receptor beta chain was sequenced in a study of T cell repertoires in aging, cancer and after chemotherapy. Amplification of TCR beta used genomic DNA extracted from peripheral blood. Remarks on this clonotype: The antigen is unknown.

Rearranged V-D-J TRB sequences were amplified with a mixed TRB-A/B primer pool. Using its own MiXCR run on the multiplex PCR reads, TCRdb lists one record per CDR3 protein. The profile shows some 9,000 distinct CDR3 sequences, roughly 39% of them singletons. The CDR3 sequence is 15 residues long. The germline V and J ends were trimmed by 5 bases and 8 bases, with 16 bases remaining between them. Per the germline V gene, CDR1 is MNHEY and CDR2 is SVGAGI. General study findings and limits: Compared with age-matched healthy donors, untreated hematological or solid cancer patients showed higher blood TCR clonality. Across the chemotherapy interval, each cancer cohort showed higher median generation probability, suggesting thymic rebound.

The sequence was obtained from a human donor with a solid tumor. J is TRBJ1-6 and V is TRBV6-5; D is perhaps TRBD1 (6 bases). Sequenced input: blood. The CDR3, as DNA: TGTGCCAGCAGTAGGGTTGGGGGGCTGGATTCACCCCTCCACTTT. Translation gives CASSRVGGLDSPLHF.